This TCR beta chain was recorded in a study of monozygotic twins with cystic fibrosis (dated by TCRdb to about 2021). Notes on the research overall: Barcoded libraries were prepared from three micrograms of fragmented DNA with around 15 PCR cycles. TCR beta repertoires were compared within and between 16 monozygotic twin pairs with cystic fibrosis so that genetic influence on V and J gene usage could be assessed. Ten female and six male twin pairs, aged roughly 2.0 to 36.4 years (median roughly 8.4 years) and mostly children and adolescents, were included in the cohort. Twins were ranked among around 1,000 cohort participants for weight-for-height and FEVPerc (FEV1 disease centile) at the day of blood sampling. Data for three of the twin pairs had previously been reported in another context.

The twin pairs came from the European Cystic Fibrosis Twin and Sibling Study Cohort, a cohort that recruited patients from over a hundred CF clinics across 14 European countries. Zygosity and CFTR genotype were verified in-house, with zygosity tested by multiplex PCR of nine short tandem repeat loci. Peripheral blood was sampled from each twin, with clinical parameters recorded on the day of blood sampling. Genomic DNA was isolated from peripheral blood cells with phenol/chloroform and kept in TE buffer at 4 degrees C. Following the manufacturer's instructions, TCR beta CDR3 regions were amplified by multiplex PCR with the immunoSEQ immune profiling system. An Illumina NextSeq system was used for sequencing. The study's own analysis went as follows. The immunoSEQ Analyzer platform handled processing of the sequence data, and clonality was calculated by taking the square root of Simpson's index of productive rearrangements. Jensen-Shannon distance served as the measure of similarity in V and J usage, while OLGA was used to compute CDR3 generation probabilities. The researchers looked up shared CDR3 sequences in the immuneACCESS database (August 2020) and in VDJdb (December 2020). The immuneACCESS repertoire file appears here via TCRdb, limited to in-frame rearrangements. These files lack a portion of the clones; in checked studies, under half of the deficit traces to unresolved V genes, and the cause of the others is not known. From that table come the V and J calls and clone size; the DNA was used to work out D and trimming. The sample has approximately 17,000 clones on record, around 96% of them singletons. In total, the top ten clones hold 0.62% of the sample.

A remark on this clone: Its target antigen remains unknown. Base quality data are lacking; no much larger clone is found one base away.

For CDR1 and CDR2, the germline V gene lists MNHNS and SASEGT. Taken from cysteine to phenylalanine, the CDR3 has 13 residues. Only the CDR3 DNA stays, 39 bases, in frame from base 1. V loses 6 bases, J loses 2 bases, and the germline ends lie 8 bases apart. Results the study describes overall, beyond this receptor: The greatest similarity to the co-twin was observed for V gene usage in 13 of 16 pairs and for J usage in 8 of 16 pairs, which suggested genetic constraints. Simpson clonality was found to be generally low (median approximately 0.009), suggesting a naive-dominated repertoire, although higher clonality was observed in the most severely affected patients. Nucleotide-identical clonotype sharing was significantly higher within monozygotic CF twin pairs than between unrelated CF individuals (P = 0.000026, Mann-Whitney). The cohort was small, and the number of shared CDR3s showed no association with age, concordance or disease severity.

The sequence came from a girl aged 2 to 10 with cystic fibrosis. The sample was blood. The chain employs TRBV6-1 and TRBJ1-5; the D gene is perhaps TRBD1, from 6 matching bases. The CDR3 protein is CASRGGGNQPQHF. The nucleotide sequence reads as follows: TGTGCCAGCAGAGGGGGTGGCAATCAGCCCCAGCATTTT.